This is a list of T cell receptor beta chains from one sample in a study of T cells after yellow fever vaccination. TCRdb fed the 5' RACE reads into MiXCR, producing one record per CDR3 protein. The sample lists more than 300,000 distinct CDR3 sequences; about 10% were seen once. The starting material was CD4+ T cells sorted from PBMCs, obtained 45 days after the yellow fever booster vaccination. The receptors here all came from a man between 18 and 29 years old who received the YFV17D yellow fever vaccine. The CDR3 runs from the conserved cysteine through the conserved F or W. A D gene is named only where the DNA matches it firmly.

D,V,CDR3
TRBD1,TRBV7-8,CASSPFGTGGTEAFF
TRBD2,TRBV7-2,CASSLVGTSGVYTDTQYF
-,TRBV4-1,CASSQDRVYEQYF
-,TRBV5-4,CASSPPETYGYTF
TRBD1,TRBV5-1,CASSGRGRDNEQFF
TRBD2,TRBV6-5,CASRPPGLVKETQYF
TRBD2,TRBV2,CASKERGGPENIQYF
TRBD1,TRBV18,CASSPVGQQETQYF
-,TRBV5-1,CASSLGDGRAGKLFF
-,TRBV2,CASSPVPNYGYTF
-,TRBV20-1,CSAPTGFDGYTF
-,TRBV7-9,CASSGRDGNEKLFF
-,TRBV5-4,CASSWAGLGNEQYF
-,TRBV19,CASSPGERRTQYF
-,TRBV19,CASSNRAGATEAFF
TRBD2,TRBV20-1,CSANPAGGGYNEQFF
-,TRBV9,CASRKGVSGNEQFF
-,TRBV7-2,CASSLAEYQPQHF
TRBD1,TRBV6-5,CASSDRGDSPLHF
TRBD1,TRBV5-1,CASSWGTGQETQYF
TRBD2,TRBV20-1,CSARGVTSGATYNEQFF
TRBD1,TRBV28,CASSGGGTAGNTIYF
TRBD2,TRBV7-9,CASSFGGGQETQYF